Included here is one T cell receptor (beta chain) sequence, with context. Sequenced by immunoSEQ multiplex PCR; TCRdb stores in-frame clones only, minus some. Of under 350,000 clones listed, approximately 89% are singletons. Germline assignment: CDR1 SGHTA and CDR2 FQGTGA. V lost 5 bases to trimming and J lost 3 bases, with 13 bases between them. CDR3 length: 14 amino acids. The data belong to a study of blood T cell repertoires in COVID-19. Study as a whole: Donors in the United States, Italy and Spain gave samples during acute or convalescent COVID-19.

The chain combines TRBV7-3 with TRBJ1-2; D is perhaps TRBD1 (6 bases). This TCR derives from a woman between 25 and 40 years old with COVID-19, enrolled during active disease. Sample: peripheral blood. CDR3 sequence: CASSIGDTHYGYTF. The CDR3 DNA is TGTGCCAGCAGCATTGGGGACACCCACTATGGCTACACCTTC.